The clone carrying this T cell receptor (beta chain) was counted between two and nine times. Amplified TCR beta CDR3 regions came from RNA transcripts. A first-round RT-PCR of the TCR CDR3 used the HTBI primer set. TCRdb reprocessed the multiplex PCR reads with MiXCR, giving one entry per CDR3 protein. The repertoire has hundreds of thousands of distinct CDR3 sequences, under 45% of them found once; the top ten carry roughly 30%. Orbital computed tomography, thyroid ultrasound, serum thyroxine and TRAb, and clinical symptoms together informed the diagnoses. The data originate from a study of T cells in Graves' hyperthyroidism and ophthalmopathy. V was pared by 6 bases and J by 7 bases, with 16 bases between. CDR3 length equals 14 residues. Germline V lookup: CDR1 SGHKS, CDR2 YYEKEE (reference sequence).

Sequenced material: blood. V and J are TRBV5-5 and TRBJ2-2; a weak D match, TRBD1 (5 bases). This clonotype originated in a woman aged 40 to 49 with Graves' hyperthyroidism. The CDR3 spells CASTRPQEVGELFF. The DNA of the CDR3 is TGTGCCAGCACTCGACCACAGGAAGTCGGGGAGCTGTTTTTT.